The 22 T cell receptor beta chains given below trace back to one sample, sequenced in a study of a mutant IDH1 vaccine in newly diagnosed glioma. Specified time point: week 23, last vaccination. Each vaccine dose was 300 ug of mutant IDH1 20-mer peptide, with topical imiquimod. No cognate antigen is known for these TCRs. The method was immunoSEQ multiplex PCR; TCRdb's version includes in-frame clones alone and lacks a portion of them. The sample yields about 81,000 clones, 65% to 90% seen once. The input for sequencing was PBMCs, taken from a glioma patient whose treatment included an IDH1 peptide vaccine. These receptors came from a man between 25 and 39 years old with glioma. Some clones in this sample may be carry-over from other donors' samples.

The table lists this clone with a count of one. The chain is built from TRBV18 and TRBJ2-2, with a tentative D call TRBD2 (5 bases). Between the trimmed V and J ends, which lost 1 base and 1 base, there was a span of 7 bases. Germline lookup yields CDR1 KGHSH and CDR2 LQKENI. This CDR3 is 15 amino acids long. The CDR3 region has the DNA TGTGCCAGCTCACCACTCGCGGGGAACACCGGGGAGCTGTTTTTT. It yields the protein CASSPLAGNTGELFF.

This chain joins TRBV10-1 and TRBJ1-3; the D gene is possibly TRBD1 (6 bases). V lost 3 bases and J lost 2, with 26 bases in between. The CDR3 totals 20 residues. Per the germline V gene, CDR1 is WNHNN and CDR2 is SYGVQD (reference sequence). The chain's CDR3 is CASSDLDSGVRIQTGNTIYF. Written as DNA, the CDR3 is TGCGCCAGCAGTGACTTAGATTCAGGGGTAAGGATTCAGACTGGAAACACCATATATTTT.

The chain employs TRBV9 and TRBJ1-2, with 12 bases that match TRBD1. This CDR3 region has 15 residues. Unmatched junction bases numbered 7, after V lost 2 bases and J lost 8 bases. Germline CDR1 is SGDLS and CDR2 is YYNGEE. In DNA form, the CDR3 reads TGTGCCAGCAGCGTCACGGGACAGGGGGCGTACGGCTACACCTTC. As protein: CASSVTGQGAYGYTF.

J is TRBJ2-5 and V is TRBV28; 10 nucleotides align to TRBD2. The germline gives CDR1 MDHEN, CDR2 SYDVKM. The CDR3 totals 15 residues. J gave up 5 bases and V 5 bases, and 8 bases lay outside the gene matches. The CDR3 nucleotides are TGTGCCAGCAGTAAAAGCGGGAGGGCCGGGGAGACCCAGTACTTC. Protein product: CASSKSGRAGETQYF.

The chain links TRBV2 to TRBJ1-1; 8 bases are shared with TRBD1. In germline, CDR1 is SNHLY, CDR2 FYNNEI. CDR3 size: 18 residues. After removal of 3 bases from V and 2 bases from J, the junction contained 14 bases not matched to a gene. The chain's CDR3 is CASSEFAGGRRRNTEAFF. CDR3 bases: TGTGCCAGCAGTGAGTTTGCAGGGGGCAGGAGGAGAAACACTGAAGCTTTCTTT.

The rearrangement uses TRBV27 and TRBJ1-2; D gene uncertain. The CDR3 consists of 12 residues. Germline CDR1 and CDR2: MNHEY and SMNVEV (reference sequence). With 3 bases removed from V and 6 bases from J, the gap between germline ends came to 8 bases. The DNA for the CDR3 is TGTGCCAGCAGTTTTCCTCTGGATGGCTACACCTTC. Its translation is CASSFPLDGYTF.

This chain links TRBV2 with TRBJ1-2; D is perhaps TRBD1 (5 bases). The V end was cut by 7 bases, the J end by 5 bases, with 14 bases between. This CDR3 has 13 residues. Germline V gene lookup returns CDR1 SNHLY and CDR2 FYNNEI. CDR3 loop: CASIGARGYGYTF. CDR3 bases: TGTGCCAGCATTGGGGCCCGGGGGTATGGCTACACCTTC.

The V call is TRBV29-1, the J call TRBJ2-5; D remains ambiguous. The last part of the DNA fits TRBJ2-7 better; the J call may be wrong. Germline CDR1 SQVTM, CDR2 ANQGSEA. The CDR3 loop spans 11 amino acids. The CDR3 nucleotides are TGCAGCGTTCAGAGCTCCTACGAGCAGTACTTC. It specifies CSVQSSYEQYF.

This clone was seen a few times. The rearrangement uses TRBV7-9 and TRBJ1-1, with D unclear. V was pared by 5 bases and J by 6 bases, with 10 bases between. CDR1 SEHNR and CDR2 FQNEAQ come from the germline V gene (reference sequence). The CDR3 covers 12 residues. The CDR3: CASSLNTAEAFF. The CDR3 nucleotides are TGTGCCAGCAGCCTCAATACTGCTGAAGCTTTCTTT.

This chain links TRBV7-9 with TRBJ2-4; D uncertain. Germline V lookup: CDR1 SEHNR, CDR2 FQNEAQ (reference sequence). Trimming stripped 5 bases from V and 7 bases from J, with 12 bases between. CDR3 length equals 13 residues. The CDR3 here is CASSRPVPNIQYF. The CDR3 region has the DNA TGTGCCAGCAGCCGCCCCGTCCCCAACATTCAGTACTTC.

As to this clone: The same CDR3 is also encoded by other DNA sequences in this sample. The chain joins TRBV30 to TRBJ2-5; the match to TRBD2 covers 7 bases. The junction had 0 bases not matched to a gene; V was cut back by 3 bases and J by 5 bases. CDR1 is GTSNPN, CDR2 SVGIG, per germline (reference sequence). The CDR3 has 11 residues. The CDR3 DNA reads TGTGCCTGGAGCGGGGGGGAGACCCAGTACTTC. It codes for CAWSGGETQYF.

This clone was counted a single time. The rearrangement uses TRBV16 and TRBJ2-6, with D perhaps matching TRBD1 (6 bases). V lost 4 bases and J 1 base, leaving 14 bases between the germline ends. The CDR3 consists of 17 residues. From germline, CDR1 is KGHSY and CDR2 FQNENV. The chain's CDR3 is CASSLLNRESGANVLTF. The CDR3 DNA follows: TGTGCCAGCAGCCTGTTGAACAGGGAATCTGGGGCCAACGTCCTGACTTTC.

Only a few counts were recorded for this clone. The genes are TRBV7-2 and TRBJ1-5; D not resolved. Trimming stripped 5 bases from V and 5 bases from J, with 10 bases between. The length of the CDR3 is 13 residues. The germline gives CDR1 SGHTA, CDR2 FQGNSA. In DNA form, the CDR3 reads TGTGCCAGCAGCATAAGGGTCCATCAGCCCCAGCATTTT. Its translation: CASSIRVHQPQHF.

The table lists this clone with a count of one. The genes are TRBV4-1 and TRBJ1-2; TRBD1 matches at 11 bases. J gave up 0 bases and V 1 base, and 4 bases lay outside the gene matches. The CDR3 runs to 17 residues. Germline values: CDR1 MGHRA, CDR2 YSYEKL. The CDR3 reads CASSQGDRGRANYGYTF. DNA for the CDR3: TGCGCCAGCAGCCAAGGGGACAGGGGGAGAGCTAACTATGGCTACACCTTC.

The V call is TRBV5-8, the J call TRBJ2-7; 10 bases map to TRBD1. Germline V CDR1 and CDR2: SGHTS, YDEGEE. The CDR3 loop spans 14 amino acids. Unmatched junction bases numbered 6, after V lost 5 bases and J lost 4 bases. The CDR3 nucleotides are TGTGCCAGCAGAACCCCGGGACAGGGGTACGAGCAGTACTTC. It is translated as CASRTPGQGYEQYF. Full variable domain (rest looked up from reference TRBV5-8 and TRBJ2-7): EAGVTQSPTHLIKTRGQQATLRCSPISGHTSVYWYQQALGLGLQFLLWYDEGEERNRGNFPPRFSGRQFPNYSSELNVNALELEDSALYLCASRTPGQGYEQYFGPGTRLTVT.

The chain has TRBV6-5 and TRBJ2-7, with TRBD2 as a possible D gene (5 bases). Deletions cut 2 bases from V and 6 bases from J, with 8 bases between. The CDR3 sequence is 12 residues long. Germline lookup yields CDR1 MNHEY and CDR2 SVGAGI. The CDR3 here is CASSYHGGEQYF. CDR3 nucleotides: TGTGCCAGCAGTTACCACGGAGGCGAGCAGTACTTC.

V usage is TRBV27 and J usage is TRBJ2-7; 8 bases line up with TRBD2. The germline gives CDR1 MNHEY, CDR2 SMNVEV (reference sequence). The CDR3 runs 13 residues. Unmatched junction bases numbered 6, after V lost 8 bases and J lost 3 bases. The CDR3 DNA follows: TGTGCCAGCGCCCGGACTAGCAGCTACGAGCAGTACTTC. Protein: CASARTSSYEQYF.

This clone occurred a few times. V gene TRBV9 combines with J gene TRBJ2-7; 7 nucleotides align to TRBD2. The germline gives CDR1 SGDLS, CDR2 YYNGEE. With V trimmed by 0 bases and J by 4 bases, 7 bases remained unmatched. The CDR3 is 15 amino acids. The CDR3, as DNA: TGTGCCAGCAGCGTAGCGGGGGGACTGCTTTACGAGCAGTACTTC. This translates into CASSVAGGLLYEQYF.

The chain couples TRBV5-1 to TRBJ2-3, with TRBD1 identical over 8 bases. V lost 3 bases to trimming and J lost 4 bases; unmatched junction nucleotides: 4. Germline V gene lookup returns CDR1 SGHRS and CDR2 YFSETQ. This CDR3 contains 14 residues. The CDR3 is CASSSTGAADTQYF. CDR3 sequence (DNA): TGCGCCAGCAGCTCGACAGGGGCGGCAGATACGCAGTATTTT.

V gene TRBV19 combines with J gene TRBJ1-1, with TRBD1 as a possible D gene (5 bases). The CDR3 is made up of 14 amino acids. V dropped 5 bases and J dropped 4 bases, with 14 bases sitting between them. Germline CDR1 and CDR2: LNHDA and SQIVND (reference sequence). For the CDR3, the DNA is TGTGCCAGTAGTCGGGGGTTGGGGGGCACTGAAGCTTTCTTT. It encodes CASSRGLGGTEAFF. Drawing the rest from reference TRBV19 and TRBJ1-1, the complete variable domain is DGGITQSPKYLFRKEGQNVTLSCEQNLNHDAMYWYRQDPGQGLRLIYYSQIVNDFQKGDIAEGYSVSREKKESFPLTVTSAQKNPTAFYLCASSRGLGGTEAFFGQGTRLTVV.

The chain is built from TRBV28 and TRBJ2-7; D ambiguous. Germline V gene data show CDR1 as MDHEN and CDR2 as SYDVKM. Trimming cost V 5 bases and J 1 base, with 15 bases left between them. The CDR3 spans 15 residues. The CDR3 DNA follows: TGTGCCAGCAGTACCCCCCCAGCTACGTCCTACGAGCAGTACTTC. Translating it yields CASSTPPATSYEQYF. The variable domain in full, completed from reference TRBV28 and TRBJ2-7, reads DVKVTQSSRYLVKRTGEKVFLECVQDMDHENMFWYRQDPGLGLRLIYFSYDVKMKEKGDIPEGYSVSREKKERFSLILESASTNQTSMYLCASSTPPATSYEQYFGPGTRLTVT.

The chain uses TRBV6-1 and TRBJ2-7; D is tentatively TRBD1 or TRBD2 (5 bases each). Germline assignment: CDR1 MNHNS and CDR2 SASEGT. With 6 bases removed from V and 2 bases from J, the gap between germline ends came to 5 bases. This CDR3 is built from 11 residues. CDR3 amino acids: CASRGAYEQYF. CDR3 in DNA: TGTGCCAGCAGGGGGGCCTACGAGCAGTACTTC.